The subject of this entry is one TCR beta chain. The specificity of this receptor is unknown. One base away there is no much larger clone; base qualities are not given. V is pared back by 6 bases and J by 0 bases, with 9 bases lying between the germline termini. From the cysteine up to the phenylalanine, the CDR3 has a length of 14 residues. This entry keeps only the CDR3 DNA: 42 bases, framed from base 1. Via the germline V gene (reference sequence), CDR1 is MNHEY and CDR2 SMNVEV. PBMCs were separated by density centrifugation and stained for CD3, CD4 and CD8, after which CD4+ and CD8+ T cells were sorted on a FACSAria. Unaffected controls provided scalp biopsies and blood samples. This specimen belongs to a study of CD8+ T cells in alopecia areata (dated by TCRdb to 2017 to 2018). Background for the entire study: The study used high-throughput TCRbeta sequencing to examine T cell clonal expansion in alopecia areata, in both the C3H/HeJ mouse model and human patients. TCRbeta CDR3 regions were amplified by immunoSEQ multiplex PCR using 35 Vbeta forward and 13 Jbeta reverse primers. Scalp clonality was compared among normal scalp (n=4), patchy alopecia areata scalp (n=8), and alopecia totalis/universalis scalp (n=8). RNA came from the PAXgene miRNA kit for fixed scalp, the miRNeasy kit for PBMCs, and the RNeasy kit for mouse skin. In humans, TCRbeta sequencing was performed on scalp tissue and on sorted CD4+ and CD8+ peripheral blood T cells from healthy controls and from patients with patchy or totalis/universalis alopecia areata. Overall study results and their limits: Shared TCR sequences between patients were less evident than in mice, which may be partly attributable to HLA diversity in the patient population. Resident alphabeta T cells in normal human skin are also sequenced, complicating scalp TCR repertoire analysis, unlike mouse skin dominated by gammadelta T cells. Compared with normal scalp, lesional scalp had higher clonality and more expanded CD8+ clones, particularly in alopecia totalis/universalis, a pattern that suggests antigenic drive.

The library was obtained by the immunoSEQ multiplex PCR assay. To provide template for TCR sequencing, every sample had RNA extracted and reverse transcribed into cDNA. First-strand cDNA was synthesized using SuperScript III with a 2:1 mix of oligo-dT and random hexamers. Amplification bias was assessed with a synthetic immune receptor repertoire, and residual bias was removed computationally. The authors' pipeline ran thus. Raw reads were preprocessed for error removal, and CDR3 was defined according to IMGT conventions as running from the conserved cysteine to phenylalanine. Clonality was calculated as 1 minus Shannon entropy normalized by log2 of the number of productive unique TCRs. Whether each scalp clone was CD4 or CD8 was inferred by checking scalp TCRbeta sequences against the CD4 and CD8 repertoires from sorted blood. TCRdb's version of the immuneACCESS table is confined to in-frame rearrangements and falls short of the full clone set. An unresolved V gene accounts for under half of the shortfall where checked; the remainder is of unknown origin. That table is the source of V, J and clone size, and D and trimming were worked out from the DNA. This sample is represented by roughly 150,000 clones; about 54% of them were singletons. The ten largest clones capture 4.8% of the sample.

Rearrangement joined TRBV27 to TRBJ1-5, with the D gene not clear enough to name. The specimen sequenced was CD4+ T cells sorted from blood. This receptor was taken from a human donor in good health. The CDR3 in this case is CASRRAYSNQPQHF. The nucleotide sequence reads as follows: TGTGCCAGCAGAAGGGCCTATAGCAATCAGCCCCAGCATTTT.